The rows below give T cell receptor beta chains drawn from one sample of a study of control samples from healthy donors and cancer patients. Produced via immunoSEQ multiplex PCR; TCRdb's table is partial and in-frame only. The repertoire includes 170,000 or so clones, nearly 90% of them detected once, and around 1.4% sits in the top ten. The sequencing sample was made of blood. The source of these receptors is a woman in her forties or fifties in good health. Both conserved end residues are part of each CDR3. The order of the fields is D gene, J gene, clone size, V gene, CDR3 DNA, CDR3 protein. D genes are given only for firm matches. Rows give clone size only sometimes, using once, few, many, or a class for an expanded clone.

D: NA; J: TRBJ2-2; size: NA; V: TRBV3-1/TRBV3-2; DNA: TGTGCCAGCAGAGATAACCTAGCAGCCGGCGGGGAGCTGTTTTTT; CDR3: CASRDNLAAGGELFF
D: NA; J: TRBJ2-2; size: NA; V: TRBV19; DNA: TGTGCCAGTACCCATCAGGGGACCGTCGGGGAGCTGTTTTTT; CDR3: CASTHQGTVGELFF
D: NA; J: TRBJ2-2; size: NA; V: TRBV7-8; DNA: TGTGCCAGCAGCTTAGATTACCGGCCCACCGGGGAGCTGTTTTTT; CDR3: CASSLDYRPTGELFF
D: NA; J: TRBJ1-1; size: NA; V: TRBV24-1; DNA: TGTGCCACCAGTGGGGGCGCGGGGAACACTGAAGCTTTCTTT; CDR3: CATSGGAGNTEAFF
D: TRBD1; J: TRBJ2-5; size: NA; V: TRBV6-5; DNA: TGTGCCAGCAGCTGGGACAGGGCCCAAGAGACCCAGTACTTC; CDR3: CASSWDRAQETQYF
D: TRBD1; J: TRBJ1-2; size: NA; V: TRBV19; DNA: TGTGCCAGTGGGGACAGAGTGGGCGACGCCTATGGCTACACCTTC; CDR3: CASGDRVGDAYGYTF
D: NA; J: TRBJ1-1; size: NA; V: TRBV6-6; DNA: TGTGCCAGCAGTCCCACGGGTGCGGGTGAAGCTTTCTTT; CDR3: CASSPTGAGEAFF
D: NA; J: TRBJ1-4; size: NA; V: TRBV6-5; DNA: TGTGCCAGCTTATCCCGGGGTCAATTTAATGAAAAACTGTTTTTT; CDR3: CASLSRGQFNEKLFF
D: NA; J: TRBJ2-7; size: NA; V: TRBV6-2/TRBV6-3; DNA: TGTGCCAGCAGTATAGTGGACTACGAGCAGTACTTC; CDR3: CASSIVDYEQYF
D: TRBD1; J: TRBJ1-2; size: NA; V: TRBV3-1/TRBV3-2; DNA: TGTGCCAGCAGCCAAGATCCCCTGGCAGGGGGCCTCTATGGCTACACCTTC; CDR3: CASSQDPLAGGLYGYTF
D: NA; J: TRBJ2-5; size: NA; V: TRBV28; DNA: TGTGCCAGCTTCCCGGACAACCGAGATCAAGAGACCCAGTACTTC; CDR3: CASFPDNRDQETQYF
D: NA; J: TRBJ1-3; size: NA; V: TRBV28; DNA: TGTGCCAGCACCCTCCCGGGCTCTGGAAACACCATATATTTT; CDR3: CASTLPGSGNTIYF
D: NA; J: TRBJ2-1; size: NA; V: TRBV29-1; DNA: TGCAGCGGAAGGCAGATCTATGAGCAGTTCTTC; CDR3: CSGRQIYEQFF
D: NA; J: TRBJ2-1; size: NA; V: TRBV6-4; DNA: TGTGCCAGCAGTGGGAGAGCCAATGAGCAGTTCTTC; CDR3: CASSGRANEQFF
D: NA; J: TRBJ1-2; size: NA; V: TRBV27; DNA: TGTGCCAGCAGTTTATTCTCGCCGGAATCTGGCTACACCTTC; CDR3: CASSLFSPESGYTF
D: NA; J: TRBJ2-1; size: NA; V: TRBV29-1; DNA: NA; CDR3: CSVGPGQSSYNEQFF
D: NA; J: TRBJ2-7; size: NA; V: TRBV5-5; DNA: TGTGCCAGCAGCTTAGATTCACCTATTTACTACGAGCAGTACTTC; CDR3: CASSLDSPIYYEQYF
D: NA; J: TRBJ1-2; size: once; V: TRBV7-9; DNA: TGTGCCAGCAGCTTAGCGTCGTGGGGAGGCTACACCTTC; CDR3: CASSLASWGGYTF
D: NA; J: TRBJ1-5; size: NA; V: TRBV28; DNA: TGTGCCAGCAGTTTAGACATCCCCGGAGCGGTAAATCAGCCCCAGCATTTT; CDR3: CASSLDIPGAVNQPQHF
D: NA; J: TRBJ2-3; size: NA; V: TRBV6-5; DNA: TGTGCCAGCAGTCGGGACAACACAGATACGCAGTATTTT; CDR3: CASSRDNTDTQYF
D: NA; J: TRBJ1-2; size: NA; V: TRBV11-1; DNA: TGTGCCAGCAGCTTCGGGGGGAACTATGGCTACACCTTC; CDR3: CASSFGGNYGYTF
D: NA; J: TRBJ2-3; size: NA; V: TRBV7-2; DNA: TGTGCCAGCAGCCCTGCCGGCCTATTTGATACGCAGTATTTT; CDR3: CASSPAGLFDTQYF
D: NA; J: TRBJ2-2; size: NA; V: TRBV9; DNA: TGTGCCAGCAGCGTAGGATGGGCAGTTAACACCGGGGAGCTGTTTTTT; CDR3: CASSVGWAVNTGELFF
D: TRBD1; J: TRBJ1-1; size: NA; V: TRBV4-3; DNA: TGCGCCAGCAGCCAAGATCCACAGGGGGCTACTGAAGCTTTCTTT; CDR3: CASSQDPQGATEAFF
D: NA; J: TRBJ1-1; size: NA; V: TRBV21-1; DNA: TGTGCCAGCAGCCTCCGCCGGGACAGGGCGGTGAACACTGAAGCTTTCTTT; CDR3: CASSLRRDRAVNTEAFF
D: NA; J: TRBJ1-1; size: NA; V: TRBV4-1; DNA: TGCGCCAGCAGCTCGGGGACCCGGTACACTGAAGCTTTCTTT; CDR3: CASSSGTRYTEAFF
D: TRBD1; J: TRBJ1-3; size: NA; V: TRBV6-6; DNA: TGTGCCAGCGGGAAATCCGGGACAGCCGGTGGAAACACCATATATTTT; CDR3: CASGKSGTAGGNTIYF
D: NA; J: TRBJ2-1; size: NA; V: TRBV18; DNA: TGTGCCAGCTCACCCTTGGATCTGACGATTGATGAGCAGTTCTTC; CDR3: CASSPLDLTIDEQFF
D: NA; J: TRBJ1-5; size: few; V: TRBV19; DNA: TGTGCCAGTAGTATCGGGGAGTCGGGAAATCAGCCCCAGCATTTT; CDR3: CASSIGESGNQPQHF
D: TRBD1; J: TRBJ1-1; size: once; V: TRBV4-1; DNA: TGCGCCAGCAGCCAAGGACAGGGTAGGATGAACACTGAAGCTTTCTTT; CDR3: CASSQGQGRMNTEAFF
D: NA; J: TRBJ1-2; size: NA; V: TRBV16; DNA: TGTGCCAGCAGCCAATCGGAAGGGTCCGACTACACCTTC; CDR3: CASSQSEGSDYTF
D: TRBD2; J: TRBJ2-7; size: NA; V: TRBV6-5; DNA: TGTGCCAGCAGCGCAACAAGGTCAAGCGGGAGCCCAGACTTC; CDR3: CASSATRSSGSPDF
D: TRBD1; J: TRBJ1-2; size: NA; V: TRBV7-3; DNA: TGTGCCAGCAGCCTAACAGGGGACTATGGCTACACCTTC; CDR3: CASSLTGDYGYTF
D: TRBD2; J: TRBJ2-5; size: NA; V: TRBV7-9; DNA: TGTGCCAGCAGCTTAGCCGGGACTAGCGGGAGTGAGACCCAGTACTTC; CDR3: CASSLAGTSGSETQYF
D: NA; J: TRBJ2-7; size: NA; V: TRBV28; DNA: TGTGCCAGCAGCCCCCCGGGGCAGGGTAGGTACGAGCAGTACTTC; CDR3: CASSPPGQGRYEQYF
D: NA; J: TRBJ2-3; size: NA; V: TRBV7-2; DNA: TGTGCCAGCAGCTTAGAGGGGGGGGTAGATACGCAGTATTTT; CDR3: CASSLEGGVDTQYF
D: NA; J: TRBJ1-4; size: NA; V: TRBV12-3/TRBV12-4; DNA: TGTGCCAGCGGGACGTTTCATGAAAAACTGTTTTTT; CDR3: CASGTFHEKLFF
D: NA; J: TRBJ2-6; size: few; V: TRBV2; DNA: TGTGCCAGCAAGAGGCAGGGCTCTGGGGCCAACGTCCTGACTTTC; CDR3: CASKRQGSGANVLTF
D: NA; J: TRBJ2-3; size: NA; V: TRBV19; DNA: TGTGCCAGTAGTATAGAGCAGGCCCTCGGCACAGATACGCAGTATTTT; CDR3: CASSIEQALGTDTQYF